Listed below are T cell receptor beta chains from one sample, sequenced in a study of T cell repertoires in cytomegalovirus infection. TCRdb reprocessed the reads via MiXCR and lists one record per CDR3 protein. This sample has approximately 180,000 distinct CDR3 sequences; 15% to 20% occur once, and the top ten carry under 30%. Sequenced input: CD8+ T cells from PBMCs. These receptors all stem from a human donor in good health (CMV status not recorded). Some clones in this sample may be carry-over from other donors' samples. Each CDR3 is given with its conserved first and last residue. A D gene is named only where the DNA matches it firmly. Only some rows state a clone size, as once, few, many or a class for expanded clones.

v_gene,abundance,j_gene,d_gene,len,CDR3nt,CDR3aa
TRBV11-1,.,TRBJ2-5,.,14,TGTGCCAGCAGCTTAGTGGTTAGTCAAGAGACCCAGTACTTC,CASSLVVSQETQYF
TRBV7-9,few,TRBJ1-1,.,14,TGTGCCAGCAGCTTAGTATTAGCTAACACTGAAGCTTTCTTT,CASSLVLANTEAFF
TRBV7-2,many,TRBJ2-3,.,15,TGTGCCAGCAGCTACTCGGTCGCGGGCTCAGATACGCAGTATTTT,CASSYSVAGSDTQYF
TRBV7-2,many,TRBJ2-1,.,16,TGTGCCAGCAGCTTAAAGGGGGGAAGGTTCTACAATGAGCAGTTCTTC,CASSLKGGRFYNEQFF
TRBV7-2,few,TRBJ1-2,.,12,TGTGCCAGCAGCCCGAAAGGGGTCGGCTACACCTTC,CASSPKGVGYTF
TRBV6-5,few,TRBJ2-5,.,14,TGTGCCAGCAGTTACTCGGGGGGGGCAGAGACCCAGTACTTC,CASSYSGGAETQYF
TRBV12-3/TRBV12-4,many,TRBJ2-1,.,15,TGTGCCAGCAGCTGGGGTACAGGGTACAACAATGAGCAGTTCTTC,CASSWGTGYNNEQFF
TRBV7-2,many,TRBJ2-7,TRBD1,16,TGTGCCAGCAGCTTAGCTTCCGGGACAGGAAACTACGAGCAGTACTTC,CASSLASGTGNYEQYF
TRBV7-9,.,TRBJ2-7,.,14,TGTGCCAGCAGCTACAGTGAGAGCTCCTACGAGCAGTACTTC,CASSYSESSYEQYF
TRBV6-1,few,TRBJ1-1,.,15,TGTGCCAGCAGTGAGGGAGCGGGGGAGGTGACTGAAGCTTTCTTT,CASSEGAGEVTEAFF
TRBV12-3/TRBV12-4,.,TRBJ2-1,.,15,TGTGCCAGCAGTTTAGGCGGGGATCGAAACAATGAGCAGTTCTTC,CASSLGGDRNNEQFF
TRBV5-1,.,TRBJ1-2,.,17,TGCGCCAGCAGCTTAAATACAGGTAGTCCTGATGACGGTGGCTACACCTTC,CASSLNTGSPDDGGYTF
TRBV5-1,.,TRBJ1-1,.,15,TGCGCCAGCAGTGGGGGAGGGGTACGGAACACTGAAGCTTTCTTT,CASSGGGVRNTEAFF
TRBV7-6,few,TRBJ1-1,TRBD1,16,TGTGCCAGCAGCCCCCGACTCACAGGGGAGGACACTGAAGCTTTCTTT,CASSPRLTGEDTEAFF
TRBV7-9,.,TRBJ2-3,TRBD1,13,TGTGCCAGCAGCTTCCAGGGGGCAGATACGCAGTATTTT,CASSFQGADTQYF
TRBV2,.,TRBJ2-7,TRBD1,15,TGTGCCAGCATTCCGGGACAGGGAAGCTCCTACGAGCAGTACTTC,CASIPGQGSSYEQYF
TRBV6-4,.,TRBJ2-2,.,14,TGTGCCAGCAGTGAACAGCCGAACACCGGGGAGCTGTTTTTT,CASSEQPNTGELFF
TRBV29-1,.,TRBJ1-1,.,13,TGCAGCGTGCCGGGACCCTATCGCACTGAAGCTTTCTTT,CSVPGPYRTEAFF
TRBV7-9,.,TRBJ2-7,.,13,TGTGCCAGCAGCTTTGACGGAACCTACGAGCAGTACTTC,CASSFDGTYEQYF
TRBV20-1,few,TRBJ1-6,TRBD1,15,TGCAGTGCTGGCTGGGACAGGGCCAGTAATTCACCCCTCCACTTT,CSAGWDRASNSPLHF
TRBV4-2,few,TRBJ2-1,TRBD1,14,TGTGCCAGCAGCCCCGACAGGGGGGCTTCGGAGCAGTTCTTC,CASSPDRGASEQFF
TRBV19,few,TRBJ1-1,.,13,TGTGCCAGTAGTCGGAGGGATAACACTGAAGCTTTCTTT,CASSRRDNTEAFF
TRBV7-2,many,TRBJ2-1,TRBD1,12,TGTGCCAGCAGCCATTGGGGACAGGGCCAGTTCTTC,CASSHWGQGQFF
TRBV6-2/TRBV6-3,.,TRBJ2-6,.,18,TGTGCCAGCAGTTACGGAGAGGGCCCAGGATCTGGGGCCAACGTCCTGACTTTC,CASSYGEGPGSGANVLTF
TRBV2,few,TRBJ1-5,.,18,TGTGCCAGCAGTGCGGCCGACGCGGCCGAATATAGCAATCAGCCCCAGCATTTT,CASSAADAAEYSNQPQHF
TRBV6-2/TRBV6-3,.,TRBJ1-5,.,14,TGTGCCAGCAGTTACCTGAATTTGGATCAGCCCCAGCATTTT,CASSYLNLDQPQHF
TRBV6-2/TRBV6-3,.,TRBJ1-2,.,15,TGTGCCAGCAGCCCCAATGACTGGGGGCAACGGGGCTACACCTTC,CASSPNDWGQRGYTF
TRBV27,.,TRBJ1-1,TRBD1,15,TGTGCCAGCAGTCCCCGTCCAGGGGGTTTTGCTGAAGCTTTCTTT,CASSPRPGGFAEAFF
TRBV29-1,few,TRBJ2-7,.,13,TGCAGCGTTGAGGGACACGACTCCTACGAGCAGTACTTC,CSVEGHDSYEQYF
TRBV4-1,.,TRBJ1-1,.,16,TGCGCCAGCAGCCAAGAGGACGGTAACATGAACACTGAAGCTTTCTTT,CASSQEDGNMNTEAFF
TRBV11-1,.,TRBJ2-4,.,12,TGTGCCAGCGGGGGTGCCAAAAACATTCAGTACTTC,CASGGAKNIQYF
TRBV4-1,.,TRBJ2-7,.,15,TGCGCCAGCAGCAGCCTCGGACAGATCTCCTACGAGCAGTACTTC,CASSSLGQISYEQYF
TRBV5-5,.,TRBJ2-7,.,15,TGTGCCAGCAGCTTAGGAAACAGCCAATCCTACGAGCAGTACTTC,CASSLGNSQSYEQYF
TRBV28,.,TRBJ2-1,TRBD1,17,TGTACCAGCAGTTTTAGCGACAGGGGTTGGGGGATAAATGAGCAGTTCTTC,CTSSFSDRGWGINEQFF
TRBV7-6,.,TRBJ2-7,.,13,TGTGCCAGCAGCCCTCGACATGGATACGAGCAGTACTTC,CASSPRHGYEQYF
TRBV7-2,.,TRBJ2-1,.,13,TGTGCCAGCAGCCAGCACTCGTACAATGAGCAGTTCTTC,CASSQHSYNEQFF
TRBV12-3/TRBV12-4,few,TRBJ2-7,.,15,TGTGCCAGCAGTCCGCCGGGTCCAAGTGGGACCGAGCAGTACTTC,CASSPPGPSGTEQYF
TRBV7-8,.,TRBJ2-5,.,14,TGTGCCAGCAGCTTAGGGCGGGCCGAAGAGACCCAGTACTTC,CASSLGRAEETQYF
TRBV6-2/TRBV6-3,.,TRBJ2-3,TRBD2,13,TGTGCCAGCAGTGGGACTAGTGAGGATACGCAGTATTTT,CASSGTSEDTQYF
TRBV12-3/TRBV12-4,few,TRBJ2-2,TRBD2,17,TGTGCCAGCAGCAAAGTAGCGGGGGGGCTAAACACCGGGGAGCTGTTTTTT,CASSKVAGGLNTGELFF
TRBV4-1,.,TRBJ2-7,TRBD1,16,TGCGCCAGCAGCCCGTACACCGGGACAGGGACCTACGAGCAGTACTTC,CASSPYTGTGTYEQYF
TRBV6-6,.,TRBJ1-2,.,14,TGTGCCAGCAGTTACGCAACCTCTAACTATGGCTACACCTTC,CASSYATSNYGYTF
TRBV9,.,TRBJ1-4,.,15,TGTGCCAGCAGCGGGAGGACCGGGACTAATGAAAAACTGTTTTTT,CASSGRTGTNEKLFF
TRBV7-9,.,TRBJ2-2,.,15,TGTGCCAGCAGCCCGGAAGGAGGGTTCACCGGGGAGCTGTTTTTT,CASSPEGGFTGELFF
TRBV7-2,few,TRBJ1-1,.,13,TGTGCCAGCAGCTTAGGGGGCAGGGTTGAAGCTTTCTTT,CASSLGGRVEAFF
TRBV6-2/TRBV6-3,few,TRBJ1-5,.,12,TGTGCCAGCACCGGAGGGAATCAGCCCCAGCATTTT,CASTGGNQPQHF
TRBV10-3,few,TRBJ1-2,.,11,TGTGCCATCTCGGAGATTTATGGCTACACCTTC,CAISEIYGYTF
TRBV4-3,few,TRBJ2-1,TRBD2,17,TGCGCCAGCAGCCCGGGGTCGGGGGGGACCAGCGGGAATGAGCAGTTCTTC,CASSPGSGGTSGNEQFF
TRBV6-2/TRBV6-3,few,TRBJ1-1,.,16,TGTGCCAGCAGGATATTACAGGGAAATGAGAACACTGAAGCTTTCTTT,CASRILQGNENTEAFF
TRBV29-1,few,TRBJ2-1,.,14,TGCAGCGCCACGGACAGATCCTCCTACAATGAGCAGTTCTTC,CSATDRSSYNEQFF
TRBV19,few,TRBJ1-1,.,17,TGTGCCAGTAGTTTCAGGGGCCGTGGGGCTATGAACACTGAAGCTTTCTTT,CASSFRGRGAMNTEAFF
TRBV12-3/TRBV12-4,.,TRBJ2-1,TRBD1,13,TGTGCCAGCAGTTCCCGGACAGGCAATGAGCAGTTCTTC,CASSSRTGNEQFF
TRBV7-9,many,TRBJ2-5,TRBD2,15,TGTGCCAGCAGCTTGACTAGCGCCCTCCAAGAGACCCAGTACTTC,CASSLTSALQETQYF
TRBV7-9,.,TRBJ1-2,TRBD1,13,TGTGCCAGCAGCTTACAGGGGGCCCGGGGCTACACCTTC,CASSLQGARGYTF